This TCR beta chain stems from a study of pediatric ulcerative colitis. V was cut by 4 bases and J by 4 bases, with 13 bases left in between. The CDR3 length is 13 residues. The germline V gene has CDR1 SQVTM and CDR2 ANQGSEA. During colonoscopy, one to two rectal pinch biopsies were collected. This clone was found a few times. Sequenced by immunoSEQ multiplex PCR; TCRdb stores in-frame clones only, minus some. The sample contains some 25,000 clones, roughly 71% of which appear only once. Source material: gut tissue. This sequence originates from a boy aged 10-17 years with severe ulcerative colitis. The chain links TRBV29-1 to TRBJ1-1; D unresolved. The CDR3, as DNA: TGCAGCGTTGCGCAGAGTGAAGGCACTGAAGCTTTCTTT. As protein: CSVAQSEGTEAFF.